This TCR beta chain was observed in a study of tissue-resident memory T cells in lung cancer (dated by TCRdb to about 2019). For the wider study: TCR beta-chain sequencing compared paired tumor TRM and tumor non-TRM populations from ten to eleven lung cancer patients.

TCRdb shows the sequencer as Illumina MiSeq. Unique molecular identifiers were incorporated into the TCR sequencing libraries, and TruSeq single indexes were used for indexing. The authors' analysis ran thus. With default settings for both tools, TCR reads were mapped and error-corrected using MIGEC v1.2.7 and then analyzed using VDJtools v1.1.7. Shannon-Wiener and inverse Simpson indices, computed in VDJtools, were used to quantify repertoire diversity. A TCRbeta clonotype was defined as expanded when the clonotype met a frequency threshold of at least three. Statistical comparisons of TCR diversity between tumor TRM and non-TRM populations used Wilcoxon rank-sum tests across 9 to 11 patients. In TCRdb, the public reads were trimmed at Q25 with fastp and aligned with MiXCR, with productive beta chains retained. Merged by CDR3 protein, the rows form single entries marked with the most common genes and DNA. The V and J calls follow TCRdb's processing rather than the paper's. In this sample the table shows about 300 distinct CDR3 sequences, around 25% of which occur a single time. Jointly, the top ten make up less than 75% of the sample.

Beyond this particular receptor, the publication reports: Expanded clonotypes were found to constitute 65% to 75% of tumor TRM repertoires on average, compared with roughly 52% of tumor non-TRM repertoires. A significantly more restricted TCR repertoire was observed in tumor TRM cells than in tumor non-TRM cells, as reflected by lower Shannon-Wiener and inverse Simpson diversity.

This clonotype is identified as large (0.1 to 1%). The target of this receptor is not known. Base qualities were left out, and no much larger clone turns up one base away. Sorting of CD8+ T cells according to CD103 expression was performed on a BD FACSAria-II, with the sorted cells collected directly into ice-cold TRIzol LS reagent. Lung tumor tissue was collected fresh at the time of surgical resection. Fresh cells were subjected to Fc receptor blocking and were subsequently stained for CD45, CD4, CD3, CD8A and CD103, and DAPI was used for live/dead discrimination. A miRNeasy kit was used to purify total RNA from the sorted CD103+ and CD103- CD8+ T cells. CD103 expression was used to sort tumor-infiltrating CD8+ cytotoxic T cells, separating tissue-resident memory (TRM) cells from non-TRM cells. Patients with treatment-naive lung cancer were used as donors. Patients with respiratory malignancies who were newly diagnosed and untreated were recruited prospectively after referral.

From V the trimming removes 0 bases and from J it removes 2 bases, while the gene matches leave 8 bases of the junction unaccounted for. In the germline V gene, CDR1 corresponds to SNHLY and CDR2 to FYNNEI. The CDR3 holds 17 amino acids from the cysteine to the phenylalanine. Of all the DNA, just the CDR3 is kept, 51 bases in frame from base 1. Material for sequencing was CD103- CD8+ T cells from lung tumor tissue. The sample's cell subset or site, from its label and the paper: non-TRM CD8+ CTLs. The chain joins TRBV2 to TRBJ2-3; 7 bases in the middle match TRBD2. This clonotype originated in a human donor with treatment-naive lung cancer (subtype not recorded). The nucleotide sequence reads TGTGCCAGCAGTGAAGCGCTTCTAGCGGAGACCACAGATACGCAGTATTTT. It codes for CASSEALLAETTDTQYF. Reference TRBV2 and TRBJ2-3 proteins supply the regions before and after the CDR3; the full variable domain is: EPEVTQTPSHQVTQMGQEVILRCVPISNHLYFYWYRQILGQKVEFLVSFYNNEISEKSEIFDDQFSVERPDGSNFTLKIRSTKLEDSAMYFCASSEALLAETTDTQYFGPGTRLTVL.